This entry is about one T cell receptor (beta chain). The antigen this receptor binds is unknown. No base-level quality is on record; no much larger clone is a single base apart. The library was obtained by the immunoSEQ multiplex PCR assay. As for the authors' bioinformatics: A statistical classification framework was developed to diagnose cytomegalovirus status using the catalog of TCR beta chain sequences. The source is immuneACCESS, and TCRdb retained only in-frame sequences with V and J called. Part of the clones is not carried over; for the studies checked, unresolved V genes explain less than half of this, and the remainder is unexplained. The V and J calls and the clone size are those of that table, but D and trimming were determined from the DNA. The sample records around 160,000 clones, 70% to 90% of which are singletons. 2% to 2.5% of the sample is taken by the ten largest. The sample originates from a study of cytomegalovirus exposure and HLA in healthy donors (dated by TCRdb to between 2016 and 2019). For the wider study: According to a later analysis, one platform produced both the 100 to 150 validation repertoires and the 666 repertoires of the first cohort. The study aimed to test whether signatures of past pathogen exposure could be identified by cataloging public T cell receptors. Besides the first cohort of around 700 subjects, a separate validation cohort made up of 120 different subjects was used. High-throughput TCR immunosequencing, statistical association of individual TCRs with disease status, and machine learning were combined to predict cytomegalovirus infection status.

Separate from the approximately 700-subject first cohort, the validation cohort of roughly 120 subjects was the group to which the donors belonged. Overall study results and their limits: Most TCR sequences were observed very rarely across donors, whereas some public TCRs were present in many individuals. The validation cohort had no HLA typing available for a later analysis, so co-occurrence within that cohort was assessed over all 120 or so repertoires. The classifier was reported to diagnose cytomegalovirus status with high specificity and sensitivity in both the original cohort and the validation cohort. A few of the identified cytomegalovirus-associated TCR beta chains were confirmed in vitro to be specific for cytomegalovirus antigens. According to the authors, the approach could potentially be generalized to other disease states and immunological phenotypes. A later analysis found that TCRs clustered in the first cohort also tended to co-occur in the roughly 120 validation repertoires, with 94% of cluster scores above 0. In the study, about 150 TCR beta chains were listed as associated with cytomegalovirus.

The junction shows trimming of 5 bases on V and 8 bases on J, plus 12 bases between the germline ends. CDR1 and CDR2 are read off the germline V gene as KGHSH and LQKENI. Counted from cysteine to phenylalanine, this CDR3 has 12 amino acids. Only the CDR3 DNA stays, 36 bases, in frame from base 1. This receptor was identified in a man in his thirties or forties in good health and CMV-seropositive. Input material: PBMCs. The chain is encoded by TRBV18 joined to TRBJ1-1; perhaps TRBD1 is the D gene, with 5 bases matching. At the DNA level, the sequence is TGTGCCAGCTCAGCCAGGGAATCCGAAGCTTTCTTT. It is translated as CASSARESEAFF.